Below are 18 T cell receptor beta chains sequenced from a single sample in a study of cytomegalovirus exposure and HLA in healthy donors. Assay: immunoSEQ multiplex PCR; the TCRdb copy retains only in-frame clones and omits some. The repertoire holds 150,000 or so clones, with about 83% as singletons. The sample taken for sequencing was PBMCs. The source of these receptors is a woman aged 25 to 39 in good health and CMV-seronegative.

This chain links TRBV15 with TRBJ1-4; D possibly corresponds to TRBD1 (6 bases). The CDR3 has 16 residues. Trimming shortened V by 5 bases and J by 7 bases, and 20 bases separated the two germline ends. CDR1 and CDR2 (germline): LNHNV, YYDKDF (reference sequence). CDR3 in amino acids: CATSRAPTGGSEKLFF. The CDR3 DNA sequence: TGTGCCACCAGCCGGGCCCCTACGGGGGGCAGTGAAAAACTGTTTTTT.

This chain links TRBV9 with TRBJ1-2; unclear D gene. The CDR3 is 14 residues long. V lost 4 bases and J 8 bases, leaving 18 bases between the germline ends. CDR1 SGDLS and CDR2 YYNGEE come from the germline V gene. DNA of the CDR3: TGTGCCAGCAGCTTCCAAGACAAGGCTTTGGGCTACACCTTC. The encoded protein is CASSFQDKALGYTF.

The chain joins TRBV7-6 to TRBJ2-5, with a tentative D call TRBD2 (6 bases). This CDR3 is 13 amino acids long. Trimming shortened V by 6 bases and J by 4 bases, and 12 bases separated the two germline ends. In germline, CDR1 is SGHVS, CDR2 FNYEAQ. CDR3 sequence: CASSPLGGETQYF. The CDR3 nucleotides read TGTGCCAGCAGTCCCCTGGGGGGAGAGACCCAGTACTTC.

The chain has TRBV9 and TRBJ1-2, with a possible D match to TRBD1 (6 bases). The V gene lost 3 bases and the J gene lost 2 bases, with 11 bases spanning the gap. The CDR3 is 14 residues long. Germline CDR1 is SGDLS and CDR2 is YYNGEE. The CDR3 nucleotides read TGTGCCAGCAGCGCCACAGGGACGAACTATGGCTACACCTTC. As protein: CASSATGTNYGYTF.

The genes are TRBV30 and TRBJ2-4; D might be TRBD2 (6 bases). Germline V lookup: CDR1 GTSNPN, CDR2 SVGIG (reference sequence). Trimming pared 1 base from V and 1 base from J, leaving 14 bases between. The CDR3 has 16 residues. The CDR3 reads CAWSGAQRGAKNIQYF. In nucleotides, the CDR3 is TGTGCCTGGAGTGGAGCCCAACGGGGGGCCAAAAACATTCAGTACTTC.

CDR3 bases: TGTGCCAGCAGCTCCTACAGGGGGCGCAACTATGGCTACACCTTC. The encoded protein is CASSSYRGRNYGYTF. The chain links TRBV7-2 to TRBJ1-2; 9 nucleotides agree with TRBD1. The germline V gene has CDR1 SGHTA and CDR2 FQGNSA. J was trimmed by 2 bases and V by 4 bases; bases with no gene match: 5. CDR3 size: 15 residues.

The V and J genes are TRBV13 and TRBJ1-1; D is unclear. Per the germline V gene, CDR1 is PRHDT and CDR2 is FYEKMQ (reference sequence). CDR3 length equals 13 residues. V was trimmed by 2 bases and J by 2 bases, leaving 6 bases between them. The CDR3 loop reads CASSLRYNTEAFF. CDR3 in DNA: TGTGCCAGCAGCTTACGTTATAACACTGAAGCTTTCTTT.

This clone was seen a few times. J is TRBJ1-2 and V is TRBV19; 8 bases align to TRBD1. The CDR3 extends over 15 amino acids. Germline CDR1 reads LNHDA; CDR2 reads SQIVND (reference sequence). The V segment lost 4 bases and the J segment 7 bases; nucleotides outside the gene matches: 11. The CDR3 reads CASSTPGQVGPGYTF. In nucleotides, the CDR3 is TGTGCCAGTAGTACCCCGGGACAGGTGGGGCCTGGCTACACCTTC. The full variable domain, rest sourced from reference TRBV19 and TRBJ1-2, is DGGITQSPKYLFRKEGQNVTLSCEQNLNHDAMYWYRQDPGQGLRLIYYSQIVNDFQKGDIAEGYSVSREKKESFPLTVTSAQKNPTAFYLCASSTPGQVGPGYTFGSGTRLTVV.

V usage is TRBV5-4 and J usage is TRBJ2-7; 9 bases fit TRBD2. With 4 bases clipped from V and 7 bases from J, the junction kept 15 bases outside the gene matches. Per germline, CDR1 SGHNT and CDR2 YYREEE (reference sequence). The CDR3 spans 16 residues. The CDR3 is CASSPRAAGGPQEQYF. The CDR3 DNA follows: TGTGCCAGCAGCCCGCGGGCGGCGGGGGGGCCCCAGGAGCAGTACTTC.

A few counts support this clone. The chain couples TRBV6-5 to TRBJ1-2; 10 bases are shared with TRBD1. CDR3 length equals 15 residues. The junction had 8 bases not matched to a gene; V was cut back by 6 bases and J by 4 bases. Germline-derived CDR1 and CDR2 are MNHEY and SVGAGI. This CDR3 reads CASRTDRGQIYGYTF. CDR3 sequence (DNA): TGTGCCAGCAGAACAGACAGGGGGCAAATCTATGGCTACACCTTC.

The rearrangement links TRBV6-6 to TRBJ1-1; D possibly corresponds to TRBD1 (5 bases). This CDR3 is built from 15 residues. V lost 2 bases and J lost 1, with 11 bases in between. Germline-derived CDR1 and CDR2 are MNHNY and SVGAGI (reference sequence). The CDR3 DNA reads TGTGCCAGCAGTTACAGGGCCGGGGGGAACACTGAAGCTTTCTTT. It is translated as CASSYRAGGNTEAFF.

The V and J genes are TRBV5-5 and TRBJ2-5, with a possible D match to TRBD1 (7 bases). Germline lookup yields CDR1 SGHKS and CDR2 YYEKEE (reference sequence). With 4 bases removed from V and 5 bases from J, the gap between germline ends came to 21 bases. There are 16 residues in the CDR3. CDR3 protein: CASSLTEGALGETQYF. The DNA of the CDR3 is TGTGCCAGCAGCCTGACGGAGGGGGCTTTGGGTGAGACCCAGTACTTC.

This CDR3 reads CAWSVPTLAGGPDNEQFF. The CDR3 nucleotides are TGTGCCTGGAGTGTCCCCACTTTAGCGGGGGGGCCCGACAATGAGCAGTTCTTC. The chain joins TRBV30 to TRBJ2-1, with 11 bases that match TRBD2. This CDR3 is 18 amino acids long. The germline V gene has CDR1 GTSNPN and CDR2 SVGIG (reference sequence). Trimming took 0 bases from V and 5 from J; bases not matched to a gene: 12.

V is TRBV30 and J is TRBJ1-6; 10 nucleotides match TRBD1. V dropped 3 bases and J dropped 4; count of bases not matched to a gene: 3. Germline CDR1 reads GTSNPN; CDR2 reads SVGIG (reference sequence). CDR3 length equals 15 residues. In DNA, the CDR3 is TGTGCCTGGAGCTCGGGACAGGGGTATAATTCACCCCTCCACTTT. Encoded protein: CAWSSGQGYNSPLHF.

The chain uses TRBV5-6 and TRBJ1-5; no reliable D call. The CDR3 spans 15 residues. V lost 0 bases to trimming and J lost 0 bases, with 7 bases between them. CDR1 and CDR2 from the germline V gene are SGHDT and YYEEEE. The CDR3 region is CASSLATYSNQPQHF. The CDR3 bases are TGTGCCAGCAGCTTGGCAACTTATAGCAATCAGCCCCAGCATTTT.

This CDR3 reads CAWSGKTSGGTDTQYF. The CDR3 DNA reads TGTGCCTGGAGTGGAAAGACTAGCGGGGGTACAGATACGCAGTATTTT. The rearrangement joins TRBV30 to TRBJ2-3; 12 positions match TRBD2. The CDR3 has 16 residues. Germline lookup yields CDR1 GTSNPN and CDR2 SVGIG (reference sequence). After removal of 1 base from V and 3 bases from J, the junction contained 5 bases not matched to a gene.

This clone was picked up one time. This chain uses TRBV4-1 with TRBJ1-6; D not certain. The CDR3 length is 12 residues. V lost 3 bases, J lost 8 bases, and 5 bases lay in between. Germline CDR1 is MGHRA and CDR2 is YSYEKL. The CDR3 DNA follows: TGCGCCAGCAGCCACCTTTATTCACCCCTCCACTTT. Translating gives CASSHLYSPLHF.

V and J are TRBV2 and TRBJ1-1; D is ambiguous. Germline CDR1 is SNHLY and CDR2 is FYNNEI. V lost 7 bases to trimming and J lost 3 bases, with 12 bases between them. The CDR3 sequence is 13 residues long. DNA for the CDR3: TGTGCCAGCATTGGCGGATCGGACACTGAAGCTTTCTTT. Protein: CASIGGSDTEAFF.